This TCR beta chain was identified during a study of blood T cell repertoires in COVID-19. Germline V gene data show CDR1 as SNHLY and CDR2 as FYNNEI. CDR3 length equals 15 residues. V was cut by 0 bases and J by 5 bases, with 13 bases left in between. Each participant's cohort was designated according to participant-reported clinical history. Using immunoSEQ multiplex PCR, the repertoire was profiled, and TCRdb retains in-frame clones only, with some absent. The repertoire holds approximately 300,000 clones, with around 90% as singletons. V usage is TRBV2 and J usage is TRBJ1-2; weak D call: TRBD1 (5 bases). Sequenced sample: PBMCs or T cells enriched from blood (not recorded which). The receptor was isolated from a woman aged 25 to 39 who had recovered from COVID-19. The CDR3 DNA follows: TGTGCCAGCAGTGAAGCGTTGTCAGGGCTTTATGGCTACACCTTC. This encodes CASSEALSGLYGYTF.